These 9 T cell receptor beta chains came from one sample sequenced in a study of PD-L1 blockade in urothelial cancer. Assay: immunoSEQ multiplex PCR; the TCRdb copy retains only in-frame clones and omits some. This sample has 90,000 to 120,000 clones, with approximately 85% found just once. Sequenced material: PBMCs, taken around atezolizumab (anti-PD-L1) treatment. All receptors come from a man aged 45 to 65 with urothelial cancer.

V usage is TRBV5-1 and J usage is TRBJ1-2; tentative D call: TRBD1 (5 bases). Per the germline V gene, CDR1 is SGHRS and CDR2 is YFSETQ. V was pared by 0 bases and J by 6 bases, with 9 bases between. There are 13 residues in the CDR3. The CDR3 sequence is CASSLGQGDGYTF. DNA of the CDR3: TGCGCCAGCAGCTTGGGTCAGGGTGATGGCTACACCTTC. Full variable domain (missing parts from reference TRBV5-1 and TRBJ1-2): KAGVTQTPRYLIKTRGQQVTLSCSPISGHRSVSWYQQTPGQGLQFLFEYFSETQRNKGNFPGRFSGRQFSNSRSEMNVSTLELGDSALYLCASSLGQGDGYTFGSGTRLTVV.

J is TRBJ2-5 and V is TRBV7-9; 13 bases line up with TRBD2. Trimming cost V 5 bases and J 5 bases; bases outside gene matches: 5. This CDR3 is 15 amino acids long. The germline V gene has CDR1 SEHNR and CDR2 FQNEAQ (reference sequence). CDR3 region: CASSHGTSGTETQYF. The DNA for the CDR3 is TGTGCCAGCAGCCACGGGACTAGCGGGACTGAGACCCAGTACTTC.

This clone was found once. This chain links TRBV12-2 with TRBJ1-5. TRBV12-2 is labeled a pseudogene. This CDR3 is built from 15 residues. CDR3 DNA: TGTGCAAGTCCGGGGGGGGGCGAGAGCAATCAGCCCCAGCATTTT. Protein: CASPGGGESNQPQHF.

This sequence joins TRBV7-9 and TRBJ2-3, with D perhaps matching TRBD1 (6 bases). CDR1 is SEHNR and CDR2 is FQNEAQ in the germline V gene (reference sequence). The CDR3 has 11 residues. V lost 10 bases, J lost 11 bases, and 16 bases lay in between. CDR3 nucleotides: TGTGCCACCACTACTGGGGGCGGGCAGTATTTT. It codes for CATTTGGGQYF.

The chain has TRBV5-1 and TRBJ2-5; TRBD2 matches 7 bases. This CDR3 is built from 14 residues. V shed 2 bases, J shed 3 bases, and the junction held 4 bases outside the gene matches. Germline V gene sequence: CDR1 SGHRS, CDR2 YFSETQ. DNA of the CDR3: TGCGCCAGCAGCTTTAGCGGGCGGGAAGAGACCCAGTACTTC. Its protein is CASSFSGREETQYF.

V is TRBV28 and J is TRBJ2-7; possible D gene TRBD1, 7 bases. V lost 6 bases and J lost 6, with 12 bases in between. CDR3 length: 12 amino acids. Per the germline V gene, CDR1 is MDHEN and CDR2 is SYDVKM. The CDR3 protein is CASSQGGSEQYF. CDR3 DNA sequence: TGTGCCAGCAGCCAGGGGGGTTCCGAGCAGTACTTC.

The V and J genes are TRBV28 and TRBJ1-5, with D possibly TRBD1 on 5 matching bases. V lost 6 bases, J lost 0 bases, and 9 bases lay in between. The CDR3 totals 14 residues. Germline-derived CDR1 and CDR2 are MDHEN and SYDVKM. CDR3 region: CASRPRGSNQPQHF. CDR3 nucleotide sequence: TGTGCCAGCAGGCCAAGGGGTAGCAATCAGCCCCAGCATTTT.

The CDR3 protein is CASSLGLAETQYF. CDR3 coding DNA: TGTGCCAGCTCACTGGGACTAGCCGAGACCCAGTACTTC. The rearrangement links TRBV18 to TRBJ2-5; 9 nucleotides agree with TRBD2. Germline V gene sequence: CDR1 KGHSH, CDR2 LQKENI. The ends lost 4 bases at V and 5 bases at J; junction bases unmatched: 2. CDR3 length: 13 amino acids.

CDR3 sequence: CATSRYGGRNTEAFF. The CDR3 DNA sequence: TGTGCCACCAGCAGGTACGGGGGACGGAACACTGAAGCTTTCTTT. This chain connects TRBV15 to TRBJ1-1, with D tentatively TRBD1 (5 bases). The CDR3 runs to 15 residues. Germline CDR1 LNHNV, CDR2 YYDKDF (reference sequence). V was clipped by 3 bases and J by 1 base, with 12 bases between them.